The following is a T cell receptor beta chain sequence with its context. Its antigen remains undetermined. No base quality values were provided; no much bigger clone lies one nucleotide off. V is reduced by 0 bases and J by 5 bases, leaving a spacing of 19 bases between them. The CDR3 contains 17 residues, cysteine and phenylalanine counted. This entry keeps only the CDR3 DNA: 51 bases, framed from base 1. The germline V gene specifies MNHEY as CDR1 and SVGEGT as CDR2. This entry is derived from a study of T cell repertoires in aging, cancer and after chemotherapy (dated by TCRdb to 2018 to 2020). Notes on the research overall: Donors spanned six age groups from 30 or younger to 70 or older, with at least three individuals per group. In total, the full dataset held 10 million or so TCR reads. A cohort of 200 to 250 cancer patients (around 93 with hematological and around 120 with solid cancers) was assembled, and about 100 healthy donors were included as a reference group. The study profiled peripheral blood TCR beta repertoires from healthy donors and cancer patients to examine immunoaging and T cell reconstitution after chemotherapy. In the solid tumor group, the paired samples taken before and after chemotherapy came from patients with brain tumors (glioblastoma) who were receiving therapy based on temozolomide. General findings and caveats noted by the study authors: In both cancer cohorts, median generation probability rose over the chemotherapy interval, which suggests that the repertoire was reconstituted through rebound thymic output. Declining TCR diversity with age in healthy donors was mainly explained by loss of richness; in cancer patients, loss of evenness also contributed. It was noted by the authors that conclusions about immunological memory after chemotherapy cannot be drawn from the repertoire data. Untreated patients with hematological or solid cancers showed significantly lower blood TCR diversity and higher clonality than age-matched healthy donors.

Instead of sorted cells or RNA, genomic DNA extracted from peripheral blood served as the source for amplifying TCR beta rearrangements. Using a mixed TRB-A/B primer pool, multiplex touch-down PCR amplified rearranged TRB sequences covering the V, D and J segments. Illumina adapters and sample indices were added to the amplicons in two consecutive PCR reactions performed with Phusion HS II polymerase. After gel purification with the NucleoSpin Gel and PCR Clean-up kit, the amplicons were checked using Qubit and an Agilent 2100 Bioanalyzer. The libraries were sequenced on an Illumina MiSeq with 600-cycle, single-indexed, paired-end runs. Per the original workflow: MiXCR versions 2.12 and 3.0.5 were used to process TRB sequences. Each unique CDR3 nucleotide sequence was counted as one clone, and only productive sequences with at least two reads were retained. The repertoire metrics were Shannon diversity, evenness, clonality (calculated as one minus evenness), and diversity profiles parameterized by alpha from 0 to 5. The IGoR algorithm was used to calculate generation probabilities of clones in the paired pre- and post-chemotherapy samples. TCRdb trimmed the raw reads at Q25, called clones with MiXCR and kept productive beta chains. Merged by CDR3 protein, the rows form single entries marked with the most common genes and DNA. TCRdb's processing, not the authors' own work, is the source of the V and J calls. Here the sample has around 4,900 distinct CDR3 sequences; approximately 71% occur a single time. Clones ranked in the top ten supply over 6.5% of the sample.

The receptor chain draws on TRBV6-2 or TRBV6-3 and TRBJ1-1; the D segment cannot be called with confidence. The sequence was collected from a human donor with a solid tumor. Material for sequencing was blood. The CDR3 sequence is CASSYSTFGRRGTEAFF. The nucleotide sequence reads TGTGCCAGCAGTTACTCGACGTTCGGCAGGCGAGGGACTGAAGCTTTCTTT.